This is a list of T cell receptor beta chains from one sample in a study of early T cells in non-severe SARS-CoV-2 infection. TCRdb reprocessed the 5' RACE reads with MiXCR, giving one entry per CDR3 protein. Among tens of thousands of distinct CDR3 sequences listed, 13% were seen once. The sequenced sample was whole blood. These receptors all stem from an adult who was a healthcare worker with PCR-confirmed SARS-CoV-2 infection or an uninfected control (not recorded which). The CDR3 runs from the conserved cysteine through the conserved F or W. A D gene is named only where the DNA matches it firmly. For some rows the clone size is stated as once, few or many, or as a class when expanded; others skip it.

j_call | v_call | d_call | clone_size | cdr3_aa | cdr3_nt
TRBJ2-7 | TRBV14 | - | many | CASSPRGRAGYEQYF | TGTGCCAGCAGCCCCAGGGGGAGGGCTGGCTACGAGCAGTACTTC
TRBJ1-2 | TRBV7-9 | TRBD1 | many | CASSLADRGSYGYTF | TGTGCCAGCAGCTTAGCGGACAGGGGATCCTATGGCTACACCTTC
TRBJ2-1 | TRBV24-1 | TRBD2 | many | CATSDLSGEGYNEQFF | TGTGCCACCAGTGATTTATCTGGGGAGGGCTACAATGAGCAGTTCTTC
TRBJ1-4 | TRBV7-6 | - | - | CASSLPATNEKLFF | TGTGCCAGCAGCTTACCCGCAACTAATGAAAAACTGTTTTTT
TRBJ2-1 | TRBV19 | TRBD1 | many | CASSSTGAQGAYEQFF | TGTGCCAGTAGTTCCACAGGGGCACAGGGGGCGTATGAGCAGTTCTTC
TRBJ2-3 | TRBV20-1 | TRBD2 | few | CSATGQRGGTGDTQYF | TGCAGTGCGACGGGCCAGCGGGGGGGGACAGGAGATACGCAGTATTTT
TRBJ1-1 | TRBV12-3/TRBV12-4 | - | - | CASSLDRGQEKDTEAFF | TGTGCCAGCAGTTTAGATAGGGGACAAGAAAAGGACACTGAAGCTTTCTTT
TRBJ2-3 | TRBV6-1 | - | - | CASSEWGWDEDTQYF | TGTGCCAGCAGTGAATGGGGCTGGGACGAAGATACGCAGTATTTT
TRBJ2-7 | TRBV20-1 | TRBD2 | many | CSARVGGVSSYEQYF | TGCAGTGCTAGAGTGGGAGGGGTGAGCTCCTACGAGCAGTACTTC
TRBJ2-5 | TRBV29-1 | - | - | CSVERGEAETQYF | TGCAGCGTTGAAAGGGGGGAAGCGGAGACCCAGTACTTC
TRBJ1-1 | TRBV7-9 | - | - | CASSLVIMNTEAFF | TGTGCCAGCAGCTTAGTTATAATGAACACTGAAGCTTTCTTT
TRBJ2-7 | TRBV7-3 | - | many | CASSSSNRTDPYEQYF | TGTGCCAGCAGCTCATCAAATCGGACAGACCCCTACGAGCAGTACTTC
TRBJ2-3 | TRBV9 | - | few | CASKRGMERPDTQYF | TGTGCCAGCAAGAGAGGGATGGAAAGGCCAGATACGCAGTATTTT
TRBJ2-7 | TRBV11-1 | TRBD1 | few | CASSIGPGTGYEQYF | TGTGCCAGCAGCATCGGGCCAGGGACAGGATACGAGCAGTACTTC
TRBJ2-3 | TRBV15 | - | many | CATSGVMGTDTQYF | TGTGCCACCAGCGGGGTGATGGGCACAGATACGCAGTATTTT
TRBJ2-3 | TRBV9 | - | many | CASSVDGGGTDTQYF | TGTGCCAGCAGCGTAGACGGCGGGGGCACAGATACGCAGTATTTT
TRBJ2-7 | TRBV4-1 | - | many | CASSQRGTSYEQYF | TGCGCCAGCAGCCAGCGGGGCACCTCCTACGAGCAGTACTTC
TRBJ2-3 | TRBV9 | - | few | CASSRPGLTPWTDTQYF | TGTGCCAGCAGTAGGCCAGGACTCACCCCTTGGACAGATACGCAGTATTTT
TRBJ1-2 | TRBV20-1 | - | many | CSARGRGADYGYTF | TGCAGTGCTAGAGGGCGGGGGGCCGACTATGGCTACACCTTC
TRBJ2-3 | TRBV12-3/TRBV12-4 | TRBD2 | many | CASSLLAGGPADTQYF | TGTGCCAGCAGTTTACTAGCGGGAGGGCCAGCAGATACGCAGTATTTT
TRBJ1-3 | TRBV5-6 | - | many | CASSFRQGPPGNTIYF | TGTGCCAGCAGCTTTCGGCAGGGGCCACCTGGAAACACCATATATTTT
TRBJ2-1 | TRBV7-8 | TRBD2 | few | CASSSLRRGGTNEQFF | TGTGCCAGCAGCTCCTTACGGCGGGGGGGCACCAATGAGCAGTTCTTC
TRBJ1-1 | TRBV18 | TRBD1 | - | CASSLSGGGTEAFF | TGTGCCAGCTCACTGTCAGGGGGCGGCACTGAAGCTTTCTTT
TRBJ1-6 | TRBV2 | - | many | CASMGPAGSPLHF | TGTGCCAGCATGGGGCCAGCCGGTTCACCCCTCCACTTT
TRBJ2-3 | TRBV19 | - | few | CASRAEYTDTQYF | TGTGCCAGTAGAGCAGAATACACAGATACGCAGTATTTT
TRBJ2-1 | TRBV6-5 | TRBD2 | many | CASSFTSGGYEQFF | TGTGCCAGCAGTTTTACTAGCGGGGGGTATGAGCAGTTCTTC
TRBJ1-4 | TRBV19 | TRBD1 | many | CASSMDRSTNEKLFF | TGTGCCAGTAGTATGGACAGGTCAACTAATGAAAAACTGTTTTTT